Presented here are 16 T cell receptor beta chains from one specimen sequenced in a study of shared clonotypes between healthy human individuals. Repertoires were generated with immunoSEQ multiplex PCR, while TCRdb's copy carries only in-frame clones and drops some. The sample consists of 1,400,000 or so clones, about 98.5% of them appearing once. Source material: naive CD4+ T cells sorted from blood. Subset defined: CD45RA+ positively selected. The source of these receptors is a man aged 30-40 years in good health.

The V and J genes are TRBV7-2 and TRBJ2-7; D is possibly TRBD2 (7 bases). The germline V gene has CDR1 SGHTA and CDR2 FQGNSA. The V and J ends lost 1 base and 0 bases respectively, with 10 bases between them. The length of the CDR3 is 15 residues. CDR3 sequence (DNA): TGTGCCAGCAGCTTAGACGGGGGGCACTCCTACGAGCAGTACTTC. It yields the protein CASSLDGGHSYEQYF.

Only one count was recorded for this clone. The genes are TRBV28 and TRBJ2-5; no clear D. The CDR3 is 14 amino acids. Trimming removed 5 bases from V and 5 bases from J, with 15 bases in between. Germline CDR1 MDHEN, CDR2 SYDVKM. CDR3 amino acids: CASSLHHKLETQYF. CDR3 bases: TGTGCCAGCAGTCTCCACCATAAGTTGGAGACCCAGTACTTC.

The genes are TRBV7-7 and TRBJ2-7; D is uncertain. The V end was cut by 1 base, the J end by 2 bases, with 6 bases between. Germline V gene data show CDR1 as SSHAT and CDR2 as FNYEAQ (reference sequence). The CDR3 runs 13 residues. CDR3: CASSLDPTYEQYF. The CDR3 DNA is TGTGCCAGCAGCTTAGACCCCACCTACGAGCAGTACTTC.

DNA of the CDR3: TGCGCCAGCAGTTATGACAGGACAGAAGGGACCCAGTACTTC. As protein: CASSYDRTEGTQYF. V usage is TRBV5-1 and J usage is TRBJ2-5, with D possibly being TRBD1 (6 bases). The CDR3 extends over 14 amino acids. CDR1 SGHRS and CDR2 YFSETQ come from the germline V gene. V was clipped by 5 bases and J by 7 bases, with 18 bases between them. The entire variable domain, with the rest obtained from reference TRBV5-1 and TRBJ2-5, is as follows: KAGVTQTPRYLIKTRGQQVTLSCSPISGHRSVSWYQQTPGQGLQFLFEYFSETQRNKGNFPGRFSGRQFSNSRSEMNVSTLELGDSALYLCASSYDRTEGTQYFGPGTRLLVL.

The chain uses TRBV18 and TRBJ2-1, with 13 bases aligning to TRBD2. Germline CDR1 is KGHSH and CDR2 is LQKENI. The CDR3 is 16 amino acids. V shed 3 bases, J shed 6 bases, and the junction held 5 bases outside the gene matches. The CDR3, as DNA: TGTGCCAGCTCACCCCCGGGACTAGCGGGATTCAATGAGCAGTTCTTC. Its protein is CASSPPGLAGFNEQFF. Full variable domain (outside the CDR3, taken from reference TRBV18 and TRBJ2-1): NAGVMQNPRHLVRRRGQEARLRCSPMKGHSHVYWYRQLPEEGLKFMVYLQKENIIDESGMPKERFSAEFPKEGPSILRIQQVVRGDSAAYFCASSPPGLAGFNEQFFGPGTRLTVL.

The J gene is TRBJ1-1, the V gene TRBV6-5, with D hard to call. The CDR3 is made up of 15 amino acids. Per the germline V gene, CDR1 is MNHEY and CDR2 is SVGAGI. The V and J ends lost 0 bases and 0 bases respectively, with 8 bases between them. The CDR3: CASSYSISMNTEAFF. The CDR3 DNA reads TGTGCCAGCAGTTACTCGATATCTATGAACACTGAAGCTTTCTTT.

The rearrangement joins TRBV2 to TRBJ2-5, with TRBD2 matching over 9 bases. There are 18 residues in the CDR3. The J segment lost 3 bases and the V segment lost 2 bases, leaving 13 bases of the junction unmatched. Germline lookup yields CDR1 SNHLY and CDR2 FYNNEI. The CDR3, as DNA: TGTGCCAGCAGTGAAAGCGGGACTAGCAGAAAGTCTAAAGAGACCCAGTACTTC. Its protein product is CASSESGTSRKSKETQYF.

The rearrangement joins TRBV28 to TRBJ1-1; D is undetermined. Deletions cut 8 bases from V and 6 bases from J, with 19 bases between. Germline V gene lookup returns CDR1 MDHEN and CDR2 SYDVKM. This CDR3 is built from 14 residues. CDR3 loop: CASPPRFGQPEAFF. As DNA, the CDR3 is TGTGCCAGCCCCCCTCGATTTGGTCAACCTGAAGCTTTCTTT.

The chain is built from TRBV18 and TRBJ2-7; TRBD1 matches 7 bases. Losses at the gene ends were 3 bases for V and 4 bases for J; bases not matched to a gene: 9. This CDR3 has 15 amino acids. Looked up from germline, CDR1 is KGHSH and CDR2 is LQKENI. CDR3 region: CASSPNPGQTYEQYF. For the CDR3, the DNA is TGTGCCAGCTCACCTAACCCGGGACAGACTTACGAGCAGTACTTC.

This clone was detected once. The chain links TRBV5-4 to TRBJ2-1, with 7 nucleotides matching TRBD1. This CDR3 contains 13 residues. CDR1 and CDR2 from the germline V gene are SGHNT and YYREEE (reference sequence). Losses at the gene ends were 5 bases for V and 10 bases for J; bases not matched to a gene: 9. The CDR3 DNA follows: TGTGCCAGCAGTCCAGGGACAGCCCACGAGCAGTTCTTC. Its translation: CASSPGTAHEQFF.

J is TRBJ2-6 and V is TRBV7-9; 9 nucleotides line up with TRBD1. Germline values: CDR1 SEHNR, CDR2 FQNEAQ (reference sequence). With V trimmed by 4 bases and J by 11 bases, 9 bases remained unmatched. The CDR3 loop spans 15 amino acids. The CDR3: CASSSNRGPLDVLTF. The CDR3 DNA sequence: TGTGCCAGCAGCTCGAACAGGGGGCCCCTAGACGTCCTGACTTTC.

CDR3 bases: TGTGCCAGCAGCTTAGTCGGACTAGCGGGAGGGCCCTACGAGCAGTACTTC. Amino acids: CASSLVGLAGGPYEQYF. The V gene is TRBV5-6, the J gene TRBJ2-7; 15 positions match TRBD2. Germline values: CDR1 SGHDT, CDR2 YYEEEE. V lost 2 bases and J lost 2; bases outside the gene matches: 5. The CDR3 runs to 17 residues.

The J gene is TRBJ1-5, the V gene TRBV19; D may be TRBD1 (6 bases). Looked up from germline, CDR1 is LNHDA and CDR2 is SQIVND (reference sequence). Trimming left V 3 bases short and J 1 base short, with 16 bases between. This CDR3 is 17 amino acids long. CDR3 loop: CASSIRGGPLSNQPQHF. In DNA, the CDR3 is TGTGCCAGTAGTATTAGGGGGGGACCCCTAAGCAATCAGCCCCAGCATTTT.

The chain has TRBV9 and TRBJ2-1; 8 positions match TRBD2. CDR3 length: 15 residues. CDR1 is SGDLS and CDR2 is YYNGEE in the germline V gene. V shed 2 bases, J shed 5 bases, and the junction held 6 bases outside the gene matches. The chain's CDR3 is CASSVQGTSNNEQFF. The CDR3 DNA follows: TGTGCCAGCAGCGTTCAGGGGACTAGTAACAATGAGCAGTTCTTC.

The CDR3 loop is CASSSYRGSNQPQHF. The CDR3 DNA reads TGTGCCAGCAGTTCATACAGGGGGAGCAATCAGCCCCAGCATTTT. The chain couples TRBV27 to TRBJ1-5, with 8 bases matching TRBD1. The CDR3 covers 15 residues. The V and J ends lost 4 bases and 1 base, in that order; junction bases with no gene match: 3. CDR1 MNHEY and CDR2 SMNVEV come from the germline V gene (reference sequence).

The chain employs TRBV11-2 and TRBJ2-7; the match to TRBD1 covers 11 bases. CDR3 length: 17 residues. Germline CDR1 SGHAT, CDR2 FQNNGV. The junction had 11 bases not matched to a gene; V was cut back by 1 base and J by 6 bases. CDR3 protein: CASSLGVGDRGTGEQYF. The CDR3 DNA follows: TGTGCCAGCAGCTTAGGGGTTGGGGACAGGGGGACCGGCGAGCAGTACTTC.